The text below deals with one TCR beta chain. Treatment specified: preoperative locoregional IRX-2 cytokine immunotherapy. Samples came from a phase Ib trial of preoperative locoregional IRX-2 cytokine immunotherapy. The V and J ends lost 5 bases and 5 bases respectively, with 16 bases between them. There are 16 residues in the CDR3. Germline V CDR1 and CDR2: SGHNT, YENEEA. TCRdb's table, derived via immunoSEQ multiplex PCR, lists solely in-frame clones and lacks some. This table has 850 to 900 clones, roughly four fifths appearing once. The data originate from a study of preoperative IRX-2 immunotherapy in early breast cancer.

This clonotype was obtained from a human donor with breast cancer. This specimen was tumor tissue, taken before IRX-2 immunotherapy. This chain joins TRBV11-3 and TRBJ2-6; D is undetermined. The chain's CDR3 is CASSPGGSPRANVLTF. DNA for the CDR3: TGTGCCAGCAGCCCGGGCGGTTCACCGCGGGCCAACGTCCTGACTTTC. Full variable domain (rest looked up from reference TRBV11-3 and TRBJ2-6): EAGVVQSPRYKIIEKKQPVAFWCNPISGHNTLYWYLQNLGQGPELLIRYENEEAVDDSQLPKDRFSAERLKGVDSTLKIQPAELGDSAVYLCASSPGGSPRANVLTFGAGSRLTVL.